The 8 T cell receptor beta chains given below trace back to one sample, sequenced in a study of blood T cell repertoires in COVID-19 (dated by TCRdb to 2018 to 2021). The library came from the immunoSEQ multiplex PCR assay. Entries here come from immuneACCESS through TCRdb and include only in-frame sequences with V and J called. Some clones fail to appear in such tables; in the studies checked, an unresolved V gene covers under half of the shortfall, and the cause of the remainder is unknown. The sample data list about 160,000 clones, and 80% to 85% of these were observed just once. The top ten hold roughly 2.9% of the sample. Material for sequencing was peripheral blood. The source of these receptors is a woman aged 55-70 years with acute or convalescent COVID-19.

The V gene is TRBV25-1, the J gene TRBJ2-7; D call uncertain. Germline loops: CDR1 MGHDK, CDR2 SYGVNS. The CDR3 length is 11 residues. V lost 5 bases and J 3 bases, leaving 5 bases between the germline ends. CDR3: CASSRVYEQYF. DNA of the CDR3: TGTGCCAGCAGTAGAGTCTACGAGCAGTACTTC.

In this sample, this clone turned up a few times. This sequence joins TRBV11-2 and TRBJ2-1; tentatively, D is TRBD1 (5 bases). The CDR3 is 15 amino acids. Germline CDR1 is SGHAT and CDR2 is FQNNGV. Between the trimmed V and J ends, which lost 5 bases and 7 bases, there was a span of 18 bases. The CDR3 loop is CASSIRQQGWNEQFF. CDR3 bases: TGTGCCAGCAGCATCCGACAGCAGGGATGGAATGAGCAGTTCTTC.

In its sample, this clone was seen a few times. The chain links TRBV14 to TRBJ1-2; 8 bases map to TRBD1. The CDR3 is 15 amino acids. Germline loops: CDR1 SGHDN, CDR2 FVKESK. V trimming: 3 bases; J trimming: 7 bases; junction bases outside the gene matches: 10. The CDR3 bases are TGTGCCAGCAGCCACCTCGGACAGGGAGTGAGTGGCTACACCTTC. It specifies CASSHLGQGVSGYTF.

The V call is TRBV5-1, the J call TRBJ2-7, with a weak D call TRBD1 (5 bases). V lost 4 bases to trimming and J lost 3 bases, with 5 bases between them. CDR1 and CDR2 (germline): SGHRS, YFSETQ. The CDR3 has 11 residues. This chain's CDR3 is CASSDSYEQYF. The CDR3 nucleotides are TGCGCCAGCAGCGACAGCTACGAGCAGTACTTC.

The rearrangement links TRBV29-1 to TRBJ2-2, with 9 positions matching TRBD1. In germline, CDR1 is SQVTM, CDR2 ANQGSEA. This CDR3 is built from 15 residues. The ends lost 6 bases at V and 0 bases at J; junction bases unmatched: 5. The CDR3 reads CSVGGQGTNTGELFF. Written as DNA, the CDR3 is TGCAGCGTGGGGGGACAGGGCACGAACACCGGGGAGCTGTTTTTT.

This chain links TRBV2 with TRBJ1-1; TRBD1 matches 9 bases. The CDR3 contains 14 residues. After removal of 5 bases from V and 4 bases from J, the junction contained 5 bases not matched to a gene. Germline V gives CDR1 SNHLY, CDR2 FYNNEI. CDR3 DNA sequence: TGTGCCAGCAGTTATCCGGGACAGGGCACTGAAGCTTTCTTT. Its protein product is CASSYPGQGTEAFF.

The sample holds a few counts of this clone. The chain has TRBV6-5 and TRBJ2-3, with D possibly matching TRBD2 (5 bases). Trimming took off 2 bases at V and 4 bases at J, with 7 bases between the two ends. The CDR3 loop spans 13 amino acids. Germline CDR1 and CDR2: MNHEY and SVGAGI. As DNA, the CDR3 is TGTGCCAGCAGTTACGACGGGGCAGATACGCAGTATTTT. As protein: CASSYDGADTQYF.

This chain connects TRBV6-2 or TRBV6-3 to TRBJ1-1; weak D call: TRBD1 (6 bases). The V gene's germline CDR1 is MNHEY and CDR2 SVGEGT. Between the trimmed V and J ends, which lost 5 bases and 5 bases, there was a span of 15 bases. The CDR3 contains 14 residues. The CDR3 DNA reads as TGTGCCAGCAGTGCTACAGGGAGTAAGACTGAAGCTTTCTTT. It specifies CASSATGSKTEAFF.